This entry is about one T cell receptor beta chain. These data belong to a study of cytotoxic CD8 clonotypes in ibrutinib-treated CLL. Method: immunoSEQ multiplex PCR; TCRdb's copy keeps in-frame clones and lacks some. The profile shows over 30,000 clones, 65% to 70% of them singletons. Material: PBMCs, obtained at disease progression, from a patient treated with ibrutinib. The sequence was obtained from a human donor with chronic lymphocytic leukemia.

The CDR3 loop reads CASSGGQSYEQYF. CDR3 bases: TGTGCCAGCAGCGGGGGACAGAGCTACGAGCAGTACTTC. The chain is built from TRBV5-4 and TRBJ2-7, with TRBD1 identical over 7 bases. The CDR3 contains 13 residues. The ends lost 4 bases at V and 3 bases at J; junction bases unmatched: 4. Looked up from germline, CDR1 is SGHNT and CDR2 is YYREEE (reference sequence).